This T cell receptor (beta chain) emerged from a study of technical replicates of blood from a handful of donors (dated by TCRdb to about 2017). In regard to this clone: Its antigen specificity is not known. No much larger clonotype is one base removed from it; base qualities were not supplied.

The library was produced with the immunoSEQ multiplex PCR assay. The table comes from immuneACCESS by way of TCRdb, which keeps in-frame sequences with V and J called. Part of the clones is missing from these tables; in studies checked, under half for an unresolved V gene and the rest for unknown reasons. The sample contains nearly 80,000 clones, approximately 93% of them found a single time. About 0.37% of the sample belongs to the ten largest clones. Material for sequencing was T cells isolated from PBMCs. The source of this sequence is a human donor in good health.

The DNA is TGCGCCAGCCATGTGGACACCCAGCCGCCCTACGAGCAGTACTTC. This translates into CASHVDTQPPYEQYF. The chain joins TRBV5-1 to TRBJ2-7; a tentative D call is TRBD1 (5 bases match). CDR1 and CDR2 are read off the germline V gene as SGHRS and YFSETQ. The germline ends are 19 bases apart after V is trimmed by 7 bases and J by 2 bases. The CDR3 holds 15 amino acids from the cysteine to the phenylalanine. Only the CDR3 DNA stays, 45 bases, in frame from base 1.